One and the same sample provided the 12 T cell receptor beta chains below, sequenced in a study of blood T cell repertoires in COVID-19. The protocol was immunoSEQ multiplex PCR, while the TCRdb copy is restricted to in-frame clones and leaves out a portion. The top ten clones hold 3.9% of a sample with 120,000 or so clones, under 90% of them seen once. The sample was peripheral blood. The receptors come from a man between 60 and 75 years old with acute or convalescent COVID-19.

The chain employs TRBV12-3 or TRBV12-4 and TRBJ2-1, with D perhaps TRBD1 (5 bases). CDR3 length: 12 amino acids. Trimming took 6 bases from V and 9 from J, leaving 12 bases between them. This CDR3 reads CASSLRDVEQFF. In DNA, the CDR3 is TGTGCCAGCAGCCTCAGGGATGTTGAGCAGTTCTTC.

The gene calls are TRBV18 and TRBJ2-1; a weak D match, TRBD2 (7 bases). Germline assignment: CDR1 KGHSH and CDR2 LQKENI. The CDR3 runs 16 residues. Trimming pared 3 bases from V and 0 bases from J, leaving 12 bases between. CDR3 nucleotide sequence: TGTGCCAGCTCACCCTCCGGGGGGCCCTCCTACAATGAGCAGTTCTTC. This codes for CASSPSGGPSYNEQFF. Complete variable domain (other parts from reference TRBV18 and TRBJ2-1): NAGVMQNPRHLVRRRGQEARLRCSPMKGHSHVYWYRQLPEEGLKFMVYLQKENIIDESGMPKERFSAEFPKEGPSILRIQQVVRGDSAAYFCASSPSGGPSYNEQFFGPGTRLTVL.

The chain couples TRBV5-4 to TRBJ2-2, with 9 bases that match TRBD1. CDR1 and CDR2 from the germline V gene are SGHNT and YYREEE (reference sequence). J gave up 5 bases and V 4 bases, and 6 bases lay outside the gene matches. This CDR3 has 15 amino acids. CDR3 sequence: CASSPGQGRTGELFF. As DNA, the CDR3 is TGTGCCAGCAGCCCAGGACAGGGGCGGACCGGGGAGCTGTTTTTT. The entire variable domain, with the rest obtained from reference TRBV5-4 and TRBJ2-2, is as follows: ETGVTQSPTHLIKTRGQQVTLRCSSQSGHNTVSWYQQALGQGPQFIFQYYREEENGRGNFPPRFSGLQFPNYSSELNVNALELDDSALYLCASSPGQGRTGELFFGEGSRLTVL.

This chain joins TRBV19 and TRBJ1-1, with a weak D call TRBD1 (6 bases). This CDR3 has 15 residues. Trimming cost V 3 bases and J 1 base, with 12 bases left between them. Germline V gene data show CDR1 as LNHDA and CDR2 as SQIVND (reference sequence). The CDR3 protein is CASSIGGGANTEAFF. DNA of the CDR3: TGTGCCAGTAGTATCGGGGGGGGCGCGAACACTGAAGCTTTCTTT.

The genes are TRBV28 and TRBJ2-7; D perhaps matches TRBD2 (6 bases). This CDR3 region has 20 residues. Germline assignment: CDR1 MDHEN and CDR2 SYDVKM. V gave up 1 base and J gave up 1 base, with 26 bases separating them. This CDR3 reads CASSLYPLTTSRENSYEQYF. As DNA, the CDR3 is TGTGCCAGCAGTTTATATCCCCTCACGACTAGTAGGGAGAATTCCTACGAGCAGTACTTC.

The chain couples TRBV28 to TRBJ1-5, with TRBD1 matching 7 bases. Germline assignment: CDR1 MDHEN and CDR2 SYDVKM. V trimming: 7 bases; J trimming: 1 base; junction bases outside the gene matches: 7. The CDR3 totals 15 residues. DNA for the CDR3: TGTGCCAGCAACCCTTGGGACAGAAGCAATCAGCCCCAGCATTTT. Translation: CASNPWDRSNQPQHF.

V usage is TRBV19 and J usage is TRBJ2-5, with D tentatively TRBD1 (6 bases). The CDR3 totals 15 residues. V gave up 1 base and J gave up 5 bases, with 14 bases separating them. Per germline, CDR1 LNHDA and CDR2 SQIVND (reference sequence). The CDR3 bases are TGTGCCAGTAGTATAGTACGACAGGTTGGGGAGACCCAGTACTTC. This codes for CASSIVRQVGETQYF.

This chain joins TRBV3-1 (or the pseudogene TRBV3-2) and TRBJ2-5; D gene uncertain. The germline CDR1 and CDR2 sequences are LGHDT and YNNKEL (reference sequence). The V and J ends lost 1 base and 1 base respectively, with 10 bases between them. The CDR3 runs to 15 residues. For the CDR3, the DNA is TGTGCCAGCAGCCAAGGGCCTTTACCCCAAGAGACCCAGTACTTC. Protein product: CASSQGPLPQETQYF.

The rearrangement links TRBV5-6 to TRBJ2-1; a possible D gene is TRBD2 (5 bases). Trimming took off 2 bases at V and 9 bases at J, with 12 bases between the two ends. This CDR3 contains 13 residues. Per the germline V gene, CDR1 is SGHDT and CDR2 is YYEEEE. As DNA, the CDR3 is TGTGCCAGCAGCTTTCCGGGCCGGGGTGAGCAGTTCTTC. Amino acids: CASSFPGRGEQFF.

DNA of the CDR3: TGTGCCAGCAGTGACCAGGGGGCGGGTCCCGGAAAACTGTTTTTT. Its translation: CASSDQGAGPGKLFF. The V and J genes are TRBV2 and TRBJ1-4; 8 positions agree with TRBD1. V lost 3 bases to trimming and J lost 10 bases; unmatched junction nucleotides: 10. The CDR3 has 15 amino acids. CDR1 is SNHLY, CDR2 FYNNEI, per germline. Looking up the rest from reference TRBV2 and TRBJ1-4 gives the full variable domain: EPEVTQTPSHQVTQMGQEVILRCVPISNHLYFYWYRQILGQKVEFLVSFYNNEISEKSEIFDDQFSVERPDGSNFTLKIRSTKLEDSAMYFCASSDQGAGPGKLFFGSGTQLSVL.

The CDR3 region has the DNA TGTGCCAGCGTTAGGGGACAGGGGGCCGGCAATCAGCCCCAGCATTTT. This encodes CASVRGQGAGNQPQHF. The genes are TRBV6-6 and TRBJ1-5; TRBD1 agrees at 12 bases. V lost 8 bases and J lost 2; bases outside the gene matches: 7. Germline lookup yields CDR1 MNHNY and CDR2 SVGAGI (reference sequence). This CDR3 comprises 16 residues.

This chain links TRBV5-6 with TRBJ1-3; no definite D call. CDR1 SGHDT and CDR2 YYEEEE come from the germline V gene. CDR3 length: 16 residues. The V gene lost 0 bases and the J gene lost 0 bases, with 10 bases spanning the gap. CDR3 coding DNA: TGTGCCAGCAGCTTGGGGCCCACGTCCTCTGGAAACACCATATATTTT. Translated, it gives CASSLGPTSSGNTIYF.